This is a list of T cell receptor beta chains from one sample in a study of identical twins. MiXCR, run by TCRdb on the 5' RACE reads, gives a single entry per CDR3 protein. The sample lists 450,000 to 650,000 distinct CDR3 sequences, more than 9% occurring once. The same data also contributed to another study, on yellow fever vaccine responses in identical twins.

The sample consisted of PBMCs. Receptor source: a woman aged 18-29 years in good health. CDR3s leave out the opening cysteine and the closing phenylalanine or tryptophan.

TRBV20-1	TRBJ2-3	SARDQLAESTDTQY
TRBV6-5	TRBJ2-2	ASTFRRGQGKAGELF
TRBV7-6	TRBJ1-3	ASSLTDRGNTIY
TRBV28	TRBJ2-2	ASSAITRAGELF
TRBV3-1	TRBJ1-5	ASSQGAGGRQPQH
TRBV30	TRBJ1-5	ASGERNQPQH
TRBV6-5	TRBJ2-3	ASSYRAGGSTDTQY
TRBV6-4	TRBJ2-2	ASSGGVDTGELF
TRBV5-1	TRBJ2-7	ASSRGTGLTYEQY
TRBV7-9	TRBJ2-7	ASSQGGAYEQY
TRBV7-2	TRBJ2-1	ASSTYGDEQF
TRBV29-1	TRBJ1-5	SVAEGNQPQH
TRBV7-2	TRBJ2-3	ASSLDQSTDTQY
TRBV5-1	TRBJ2-1	ASSRKYEASGEQF
TRBV29-1	TRBJ2-5	SVVIVAGKETQY
TRBV28	TRBJ1-1	ASSFTGRATEAF
TRBV6-5	TRBJ2-1	ASSYSFGSSYNEQF
TRBV6-4	TRBJ2-6	ASSDSGRSSGANVLT
TRBV20-1	TRBJ2-7	SASSGPPTPYEQY
TRBV10-1	TRBJ2-1	AGPGLAGDVDEQF
TRBV6-2/TRBV6-3	TRBJ2-5	ASTAGPPGSETQY
TRBV6-5	TRBJ2-2	ASSAFGELF
TRBV5-1	TRBJ2-3	ASSSDSTDTQY
TRBV5-1	TRBJ2-2	ASSPDRGPVTGELF
TRBV9	TRBJ2-1	ASSVFDRLAGLNEQF
TRBV7-2	TRBJ2-7	ASTPGAGGRYEQY
TRBV29-1	TRBJ2-1	SVQLAGVWNEQF
TRBV7-9	TRBJ1-3	ASSIRDGGNTIY
TRBV6-6	TRBJ2-5	ASRRAVQETQY
TRBV7-2	TRBJ2-3	ASSFDRGTADTQY
TRBV20-1	TRBJ2-5	SARQGRQNQETQY
TRBV12-3/TRBV12-4	TRBJ1-2	ASSLGAGGDYGYT
TRBV10-3	TRBJ1-1	APRPGQVFMNTEAF
TRBV7-9	TRBJ1-2	ASSHTGGYT
TRBV9	TRBJ1-4	ASSQGGGGDEKLF
TRBV7-9	TRBJ2-2	ASSPARTGSTGELF
TRBV2	TRBJ2-1	ASSELGQGRNEQF
TRBV14	TRBJ2-3	ASSPQGKRSDTQY
TRBV5-1	TRBJ2-4	ASGGGDAKNIQY
TRBV28	TRBJ2-3	ASVLAGGSDTQY
TRBV7-9	TRBJ2-3	ASSVASGREGDTQY
TRBV20-1	TRBJ2-7	SARGPGGRYEQY
TRBV11-2	TRBJ2-7	ASSLWTGPYEQY